This T cell receptor beta chain was identified in a study of PD-1 blockade in mismatch repair-deficient tumors. Profiling relied on immunoSEQ multiplex PCR, and the TCRdb table lists in-frame clones only, not all of them. The table shows tens of thousands of clones, with approximately 80% occurring only once. This clone was seen only once. This CDR3 contains 14 residues. Germline CDR1 reads SEHNR; CDR2 reads FQNEAQ (reference sequence). V was clipped by 5 bases and J by 5 bases; unmatched bases: 8. The sample was PBMCs, taken around 38 weeks after starting pembrolizumab. This sequence was found in an adult with mismatch repair-deficient cancer. J is TRBJ2-5 and V is TRBV7-9; 7 nucleotides agree with TRBD1. The CDR3, as DNA: TGTGCCAGCAGCCTACGACAGGGCGGGGAGACCCAGTACTTC. It codes for CASSLRQGGETQYF.